The text below deals with one T cell receptor (beta chain). No antigen is known for it. This CDR3 contains 14 residues. Between the trimmed V and J ends, which lost 0 bases and 7 bases, there was a span of 12 bases. Germline V gene sequence: CDR1 SGHTA, CDR2 FQGNSA. The table came from immunoSEQ multiplex PCR; TCRdb's copy has only in-frame clones and leaves some out. The data contain 95,000 to 150,000 clones, 88% of them seen just once; the ten biggest clones take up roughly 3.6%. The data were obtained in a study of T cell responses to AZD1222 COVID-19 vaccine. At the level of the study: Second doses that came at about 4 or about 12 weeks were put together.

Findings and caveats of the study: Spike regions recognized by vaccine-associated CD4 TCRs spanned the protein, led by 160-218 and 743-854. Spike-specific TCR breadth and depth went up after people got two AZD1222 doses.

The chain is built from TRBV7-2 and TRBJ1-2, with D unclear. The clonotype comes from an adult in good health. Sequenced material: peripheral blood, taken on day 0 of AZD1222 vaccination. CDR3 sequence (DNA): TGTGCCAGCAGCTTAGCCTTCCGGATTACTGGCTACACCTTC. This gives the protein CASSLAFRITGYTF.